This T cell receptor beta chain comes out of a study of tumor and adjacent non-tumor tissue in lung cancer. No cell sorting was done before RNA was extracted from the tissue. This non-tumor lung sample came from over 3 cm beyond the tumor edge. Trimming left V 4 bases short and J 10 bases short, with 11 bases between. The CDR3 extends over 12 amino acids. In its sample, this clonotype was seen many times. The library came from three nested PCR rounds adapted from ARM-PCR protocols. TCRdb passed the multiplex PCR reads through MiXCR, listing each CDR3 protein once. The table lists about 98,000 distinct CDR3 sequences, about 80% of them singletons.

This TCR was sampled from a man aged 55-75 years with small cell lung cancer. The chain combines TRBV12-3 or TRBV12-4 with TRBJ2-1; D perhaps matches TRBD2 (5 bases). Source material: distant non-tumor lung tissue. CDR3 amino acids: CASSSSGWEQFF. In DNA, the CDR3 is TGTGCCAGCAGTTCCTCGGGATGGGAGCAGTTCTTC.